This T cell receptor (beta chain) emerged from a study of control samples from healthy donors and cancer patients. The assay was immunoSEQ multiplex PCR, and TCRdb's table has in-frame clones only and misses some. The sample has about 110,000 clones; approximately 80% are singletons. This CDR3 spans 15 amino acids. The V segment lost 5 bases and the J segment 7 bases; nucleotides outside the gene matches: 9. Germline loops: CDR1 MGHDK, CDR2 SYGVNS. The TCR sequence derives from a man between 18 and 35 years old in good health. Input material: blood. The chain employs TRBV25-1 and TRBJ2-7; 12 bases fit TRBD1. CDR3 nucleotide sequence: TGTGCCAGCAGTCTACCAGGGACAGGGGGCTTAGAGCAGTACTTC. Translated: CASSLPGTGGLEQYF.